The present entry profiles one T cell receptor (beta chain) with its context. Its cognate antigen is unknown. These data come from a study of T cell repertoires in cytomegalovirus infection. Study information: CMV epitopes that were recently identified and HLA-C-restricted were used alongside well-studied HLA-B-restricted ones. In public TCR beta signatures, there were indications of both CMV infection and matching HLA type. Study observations and caveats: Clonotypes of TCR beta that were HLA-C-restricted and CMV-specific dominated the ex vivo response.

In TCRdb, the reads were re-called with MiXCR into one record per CDR3 protein. The sample includes approximately 300,000 distinct CDR3 sequences, 25% to 30% of them seen just once. Germline V gives CDR1 GTSNPN, CDR2 SVGIG (reference sequence). V lost 5 bases, J lost 3 bases, and 11 bases stayed unmatched. The CDR3 is 15 residues long. This receptor was taken from a human donor in good health (CMV status not recorded). Some clones in this sample may be carry-over from other donors' samples. Sequencing used cultured PBMCs, obtained from culture after CMV antigen stimulation. This rearrangement joins TRBV30 to TRBJ2-7, with 9 bases lining up with TRBD1. CDR3 residues: CAWRLGTGPYYEQYF. Written as DNA, the CDR3 is TGTGCCTGGCGACTCGGGACAGGGCCCTACTACGAGCAGTACTTC.